A single TCR beta chain is shown here with its context. This entry comes from a study of blood T cell repertoires in COVID-19. The germline CDR1 and CDR2 sequences are LNHDA and SQIVND (reference sequence). Trimming took off 5 bases at V and 9 bases at J, with 8 bases between the two ends. The CDR3 contains 11 residues. Individuals drawn from around 25 US areas were roughly 18 to 89 years old. Per the original data handling: Nucleated cell counts were estimated from reference gene primer amplification. Sequencing was performed with immunoSEQ multiplex PCR; in TCRdb, only in-frame clones are kept and a portion is missing. V and J calls and clone size are copied from that table; D and trimming were computed from the DNA. The sample gives around 320,000 clones, 90% of which show up once; over 3.5% is in the top ten.

This sequence was found in a woman between 18 and 29 years old with acute COVID-19. Input material: PBMCs or T cells enriched from blood (not recorded which). The chain has TRBV19 and TRBJ2-1; possibly TRBD1 for D (5 bases). CDR3 residues: CASSGAFEQFF. For the CDR3, the DNA is TGTGCCAGTAGTGGGGCGTTTGAGCAGTTCTTC.